The 32 T cell receptor beta chains below were found in one sample sequenced in a study of blood T cells in healthy people across ages. Using a J-beta primer mix together with a sample-barcoded 5' primer, a second PCR was run for roughly 6 to 12 cycles. Each CDR3 protein is one row after TCRdb ran MiXCR on the 5' RACE reads. The sample records around 1,600,000 distinct CDR3 sequences, 35% to 45% being singletons. Sequencing was carried out using blood. These receptors originate from a woman between 18 and 29 years old in good health.

Only a few counts were recorded for this clonotype. This chain uses TRBV25-1 with TRBJ2-1; D call uncertain. The CDR3 is 11 residues long. Germline V gives CDR1 MGHDK, CDR2 SYGVNS. Trimming shortened V by 4 bases and J by 10 bases, and 8 bases separated the two germline ends. The CDR3 here is CASSGGVEQFF. The CDR3 DNA reads TGTGCCAGCAGTGGAGGAGTAGAGCAGTTCTTC.

The V gene is TRBV7-8, the J gene TRBJ1-1; D may be TRBD1 (6 bases). CDR1 is SGHVS, CDR2 FQNEAQ, per germline. V dropped 3 bases and J dropped 4 bases, with 15 bases sitting between them. The CDR3 contains 15 residues. The CDR3 spells CASSFRSGGTTEAFF. The DNA for the CDR3 is TGTGCCAGCAGCTTCCGGTCGGGGGGCACCACTGAAGCTTTCTTT.

This clonotype was seen a few times. This sequence joins TRBV29-1 and TRBJ1-2; maybe TRBD1 (5 bases). CDR1 is SQVTM, CDR2 ANQGSEA, per germline. CDR3 length equals 14 residues. V was trimmed by 5 bases and J by 2 bases, leaving 15 bases between them. The CDR3 loop reads CSVKGRGMNYGYTF. The DNA for the CDR3 is TGCAGCGTTAAGGGACGGGGGATGAACTATGGCTACACCTTC.

This clonotype was seen a few times. This sequence joins TRBV20-1 and TRBJ2-1; the match to TRBD2 covers 10 bases. From germline, CDR1 is DFQATT and CDR2 SNEGSKA (reference sequence). The CDR3 is 16 amino acids. With V trimmed by 6 bases and J by 4 bases, 12 bases remained unmatched. In DNA, the CDR3 is TGCAGTGCCACATTAGGAGCGGGGGGGGGATACAATGAGCAGTTCTTC. This encodes CSATLGAGGGYNEQFF.

With respect to this clonotype: A much larger clone lies a single base off, so this may be a read error. The CDR3 loop reads CASSDSSGRATGELFF. CDR3 DNA sequence: TGTGCCAGCAGTGACTCTAGCGGGAGGGCCACCGGGGAGCTGTTTTTT. This chain links TRBV6-4 with TRBJ2-2, with 11 bases aligning to TRBD2. V shed 0 bases, J shed 4 bases, and the junction held 1 base outside the gene matches. The CDR3 spans 16 residues. Looked up from germline, CDR1 is MRHNA and CDR2 is SNTAGT.

This clonotype was recorded a few times. This chain uses TRBV4-3 with TRBJ2-3; TRBD2 agrees at 12 bases. The V gene end was trimmed by 2 bases and the J gene end by 5 bases; junction bases not matched to a gene: 5. This CDR3 comprises 16 residues. Germline-derived CDR1 and CDR2 are LGHNA and YSLEER. The CDR3 nucleotides are TGCGCCAGCAGCCAAACTAGCGGGAGGAGGCAAGATACGCAGTATTTT. It yields the protein CASSQTSGRRQDTQYF.

The chain is built from TRBV24-1 and TRBJ2-4, with 8 bases aligning to TRBD1. After removal of 3 bases from V and 5 bases from J, the junction contained 5 bases not matched to a gene. Germline CDR1 is KGHDR and CDR2 is SFDVKD. This CDR3 region has 15 residues. The CDR3 reads CATSDPGTGQNIQYF. The CDR3 region has the DNA TGTGCCACCAGTGATCCCGGGACAGGCCAAAACATTCAGTACTTC.

This clonotype was counted only a few times. The rearrangement uses TRBV25-1 and TRBJ2-7; TRBD1 agrees at 12 bases. V dropped 4 bases and J dropped 7; count of bases not matched to a gene: 11. Germline V gene lookup returns CDR1 MGHDK and CDR2 SYGVNS. The CDR3 consists of 16 residues. CDR3 DNA: TGTGCCAGCAGTGCCGGGGACAGGGGGCCCTACAATGAGCAGTACTTC. As protein: CASSAGDRGPYNEQYF.

This clonotype was seen a few times. The chain couples TRBV6-1 to TRBJ2-1; 11 bases fit TRBD1. CDR1 is MNHNS and CDR2 is SASEGT in the germline V gene. The CDR3 consists of 15 residues. With V trimmed by 3 bases and J by 8 bases, 6 bases remained unmatched. CDR3: CASSDRTGGFDEQFF. The CDR3 DNA sequence: TGTGCCAGCAGTGACCGGACAGGGGGCTTCGATGAGCAGTTCTTC.

The CDR3 loop is CASSTDRGLYNEQFF. CDR3 bases: TGTGCCAGCAGTACTGACAGGGGACTTTACAATGAGCAGTTCTTC. The rearrangement joins TRBV2 to TRBJ2-1; 8 bases are a match to TRBD1. This CDR3 is built from 15 residues. Per germline, CDR1 SNHLY and CDR2 FYNNEI. J gave up 4 bases and V 5 bases, and 7 bases lay outside the gene matches.

This clonotype was seen a handful of times. The chain recombines TRBV12-3 or TRBV12-4 with TRBJ2-5, with 8 bases matching TRBD2. V shed 0 bases, J shed 4 bases, and the junction held 4 bases outside the gene matches. The CDR3 totals 15 residues. The CDR3 DNA is TGTGCCAGCAGTTTAGCGTTAGCGGGGACAGAGACCCAGTACTTC. Amino acids: CASSLALAGTETQYF.

This clonotype was observed a single time. A junction boundary mismatches the germline segment, possibly from a read error. The chain employs TRBV27 and TRBJ1-1, with 8 bases identical to TRBD1. The CDR3 extends over 14 amino acids. CDR1 and CDR2 from the germline V gene are MNHEY and SMNVEV (reference sequence). CDR3 nucleotides: TGTGCCAGCGGTTTACAGGGGGAGGTGACTGAAGCTTTCTTT. This gives the protein CASGLQGEVTEAFF.

In nucleotides, the CDR3 is TGTGCCAGCAGTTGGGGGGGAAGGGGCACAGATACGCAGTATTTT. Its protein is CASSWGGRGTDTQYF. The genes are TRBV6-5 and TRBJ2-3; 7 nucleotides line up with TRBD2. The CDR3 is 15 residues long. With 4 bases clipped from V and 1 base from J, the junction kept 5 bases outside the gene matches. The germline V gene encodes CDR1 MNHEY and CDR2 SVGAGI.

The V gene is TRBV7-8, the J gene TRBJ2-1; D might be TRBD2 (7 bases). The germline gives CDR1 SGHVS, CDR2 FQNEAQ. V lost 1 base, J lost 4 bases, and 14 bases lay in between. This CDR3 has 16 amino acids. DNA of the CDR3: TGTGCCAGCAGCTTAGGGAATAGGGGGGGTTACAATGAGCAGTTCTTC. The encoded protein is CASSLGNRGGYNEQFF.

This chain links TRBV5-1 with TRBJ1-5, with no clear D. This CDR3 region has 16 residues. Per germline, CDR1 SGHRS and CDR2 YFSETQ. V lost 0 bases, J lost 3 bases, and 13 bases lay in between. DNA of the CDR3: TGCGCCAGCAGCTTGGGGCCACAATGGGCCAATCAGCCCCAGCATTTT. Translated: CASSLGPQWANQPQHF.

This clonotype was detected only a few times. J is TRBJ2-4 and V is TRBV11-2; no reliable D call. Between the trimmed V and J ends, which lost 0 bases and 0 bases, there was a span of 27 bases. The CDR3 has 22 amino acids. Germline V CDR1 and CDR2: SGHAT, FQNNGV. The CDR3 here is CASSLEPVLRRPQHLAKNIQYF. The DNA for the CDR3 is TGTGCCAGCAGCTTAGAACCTGTTTTGAGGCGTCCACAACACCTAGCCAAAAACATTCAGTACTTC.

This clonotype turned up a few times. The V call is TRBV10-3, the J call TRBJ2-7, with TRBD2 identical over 14 bases. From germline, CDR1 is ENHRY and CDR2 SYGVKD. Trimming removed 6 bases from V and 6 bases from J; junction bases left unmatched: 7. The CDR3 loop spans 15 amino acids. The DNA of the CDR3 is TGTGCCATCAGGGGGACTAGCGGGAGAAGGGGCGAGCAGTACTTC. Translation: CAIRGTSGRRGEQYF.

Regarding this clonotype: A read error may account for a junction end that differs from germline. V usage is TRBV18 and J usage is TRBJ2-1, with 8 bases aligning to TRBD2. Germline V gene sequence: CDR1 KGHSH, CDR2 LQKENI. The CDR3 loop spans 15 amino acids. The CDR3 protein is CASSPKAGVANEQFF. The CDR3 DNA reads as TGTGCTAGCTCACCAAAAGCGGGAGTAGCCAATGAGCAGTTCTTC.

This clonotype was counted a few times. For the CDR3, the DNA is TGCAGTGCTAGTGGAATGGTAGCGGGGGGGCCGGGTACGCAGTATTTT. Its translation is CSASGMVAGGPGTQYF. This chain links TRBV20-1 with TRBJ2-3; 11 bases are a match to TRBD2. The V and J ends lost 3 bases and 8 bases, in that order; junction bases with no gene match: 13. The CDR3 is 16 amino acids. Germline assignment: CDR1 DFQATT and CDR2 SNEGSKA (reference sequence).

This chain joins TRBV5-1 and TRBJ2-2, with 9 bases aligning to TRBD1. Germline lookup yields CDR1 SGHRS and CDR2 YFSETQ. The CDR3 is 16 residues long. V lost 1 base and J lost 7; bases outside the gene matches: 8. The CDR3 coding sequence is TGCGCCAGCAGCTTGAACAGGGGGCAAGTCGGCGGGGAGCTGTTTTTT. This codes for CASSLNRGQVGGELFF.

The sample holds many counts of this clonotype. The gene calls are TRBV12-3 or TRBV12-4 and TRBJ2-3; D gene uncertain. The ends were cut back, 6 bases at V and 6 bases at J, with 7 bases in the middle. The length of the CDR3 is 11 residues. The CDR3 protein is CASSRRDTQYF. As DNA, the CDR3 is TGTGCCAGCAGCCGCAGGGATACGCAGTATTTT.

The chain recombines TRBV20-1 with TRBJ2-1; D is ambiguous. Germline lookup yields CDR1 DFQATT and CDR2 SNEGSKA (reference sequence). The CDR3 runs to 12 residues. Trimming shortened V by 1 base and J by 10 bases, and 11 bases separated the two germline ends. The CDR3 nucleotides read TGCAGTGCTAGAGGGGGTTTCTACGAGCAGTTCTTC. It codes for CSARGGFYEQFF.

The gene calls are TRBV10-3 and TRBJ2-1; 11 bases match TRBD2. The germline gives CDR1 ENHRY, CDR2 SYGVKD. This CDR3 spans 16 amino acids. V was pared by 4 bases and J by 9 bases, with 11 bases of the junction left unmatched. CDR3 sequence reads: CAISGGSGRAAIEQFF. DNA of the CDR3: TGTGCCATCAGTGGGGGTAGCGGGAGGGCCGCTATTGAGCAGTTCTTC.

The chain recombines TRBV2 with TRBJ1-1; D call uncertain. Germline V lookup: CDR1 SNHLY, CDR2 FYNNEI. The CDR3 runs to 15 residues. The V and J ends lost 3 bases and 5 bases respectively, with 16 bases between them. CDR3 residues: CASSEDYGSVTEAFF. The CDR3 DNA follows: TGTGCCAGCAGTGAGGACTATGGGTCCGTTACTGAAGCTTTCTTT.

The V and J genes are TRBV5-1 and TRBJ2-3; D may be TRBD1 (5 bases). CDR3 length equals 14 residues. Germline V gene sequence: CDR1 SGHRS, CDR2 YFSETQ. Trimming cost V 2 bases and J 2 bases, with 9 bases left between them. As DNA, the CDR3 is TGCGCCAGCAGCTTACAACAGGACACAGATACGCAGTATTTT. Translating it yields CASSLQQDTDTQYF.

This chain links TRBV9 with TRBJ1-1; TRBD1 is a possible D gene (6 bases). V lost 8 bases and J 6 bases, leaving 17 bases between the germline ends. The CDR3 runs 13 residues. CDR1 is SGDLS, CDR2 YYNGEE, per germline. Written as DNA, the CDR3 is TGTGCCAGTAACCAGGGGCGCGGGTCTGAAGCTTTCTTT. This codes for CASNQGRGSEAFF.

The chain recombines TRBV20-1 with TRBJ2-1; D ambiguous. The CDR3 is 15 amino acids. Trimming took 5 bases from V and 0 from J, leaving 14 bases between them. Germline CDR1 reads DFQATT; CDR2 reads SNEGSKA (reference sequence). The CDR3 nucleotides are TGCAGTGCTTTCCGTGAAGCTCGCTCCTACAATGAGCAGTTCTTC. As protein: CSAFREARSYNEQFF.

The V and J genes are TRBV5-1 and TRBJ1-1, with 8 bases that match TRBD1. The trim removed 4 bases at V and 3 bases at J, leaving 8 bases unmatched. The CDR3 has 15 amino acids. Germline CDR1 reads SGHRS; CDR2 reads YFSETQ. The CDR3 DNA is TGCGCCAGCAGCCGAGCAGGGGGCTCTTACACTGAAGCTTTCTTT. This encodes CASSRAGGSYTEAFF.

This clonotype was recorded at least ten times. This chain joins TRBV7-2 and TRBJ2-1; D is perhaps TRBD2 (6 bases). The germline V gene encodes CDR1 SGHTA and CDR2 FQGNSA. V gave up 3 bases and J gave up 4 bases, with 13 bases separating them. CDR3 length: 15 residues. The DNA for the CDR3 is TGTGCCAGCAGCTTTACGGGAGTGGGTTACAATGAGCAGTTCTTC. Translated: CASSFTGVGYNEQFF. Full variable domain (missing parts from reference TRBV7-2 and TRBJ2-1): GAGVSQSPSNKVTEKGKDVELRCDPISGHTALYWYRQSLGQGLEFLIYFQGNSAPDKSGLPSDRFSAERTGGSVSTLTIQRTQQEDSAVYLCASSFTGVGYNEQFFGPGTRLTVL.

In DNA form, the CDR3 reads TGCAGCGTTGCCGGACTAGCGGACAATGAGCAGTTCTTC. This sequence encodes CSVAGLADNEQFF. The chain carries TRBV29-1 and TRBJ2-1; 10 nucleotides agree with TRBD2. The V gene end was trimmed by 4 bases and the J gene end by 5 bases; junction bases not matched to a gene: 2. There are 13 residues in the CDR3. Germline lookup yields CDR1 SQVTM and CDR2 ANQGSEA.

In its sample, this clonotype was seen a few times. The rearrangement uses TRBV27 and TRBJ2-1, with TRBD2 matching over 9 bases. V shed 2 bases, J shed 5 bases, and the junction held 10 bases outside the gene matches. Germline V gives CDR1 MNHEY, CDR2 SMNVEV (reference sequence). CDR3 size: 17 residues. The CDR3 DNA reads TGTGCCAGCAGTTTACGTGTAGCGGGAGCCGGGCACAATGAGCAGTTCTTC. This translates into CASSLRVAGAGHNEQFF.

The chain joins TRBV20-1 to TRBJ1-2; TRBD1 matches at 7 bases. There are 15 residues in the CDR3. The trim removed 4 bases at V and 6 bases at J, leaving 14 bases unmatched. CDR1 and CDR2 from the germline V gene are DFQATT and SNEGSKA (reference sequence). The DNA of the CDR3 is TGCAGTGCTATGCGACAGGGATTGTTGGGGCATGGCTACACCTTC. Translation gives CSAMRQGLLGHGYTF.